This TCR beta chain was sequenced during a study of cytomegalovirus exposure and HLA in healthy donors. Across the whole study: The 100 to 150 validation repertoires were reported in a later analysis to have been generated on the same platform as the roughly 700 first-cohort repertoires.

General study results and limits: Cytomegalovirus-associated TCR beta chains were listed, numbering 150 to 200.

The CDR3 has 16 residues. CDR1 and CDR2 (germline): KGHSH, LQKENI. V trimming: 4 bases; J trimming: 4 bases; junction bases outside the gene matches: 11. This table comes from immunoSEQ multiplex PCR, and its TCRdb copy is limited to in-frame clones, with some not included. The sample gives 55,000 to 65,000 clones, roughly 90% of which show up once; 1% to 1.2% is in the top ten. Points on this clone: Its antigen is currently unknown.

Sequences were obtained from PBMCs. The chain is built from TRBV18 and TRBJ2-7, with TRBD1 matching over 9 bases. The sequence was collected from a man aged 18 to 35 in good health and CMV-seronegative. The chain's CDR3 is CASSQMAGQGTYEQYF. The CDR3 DNA sequence: TGTGCCAGCTCACAAATGGCGGGACAGGGTACATACGAGCAGTACTTC.